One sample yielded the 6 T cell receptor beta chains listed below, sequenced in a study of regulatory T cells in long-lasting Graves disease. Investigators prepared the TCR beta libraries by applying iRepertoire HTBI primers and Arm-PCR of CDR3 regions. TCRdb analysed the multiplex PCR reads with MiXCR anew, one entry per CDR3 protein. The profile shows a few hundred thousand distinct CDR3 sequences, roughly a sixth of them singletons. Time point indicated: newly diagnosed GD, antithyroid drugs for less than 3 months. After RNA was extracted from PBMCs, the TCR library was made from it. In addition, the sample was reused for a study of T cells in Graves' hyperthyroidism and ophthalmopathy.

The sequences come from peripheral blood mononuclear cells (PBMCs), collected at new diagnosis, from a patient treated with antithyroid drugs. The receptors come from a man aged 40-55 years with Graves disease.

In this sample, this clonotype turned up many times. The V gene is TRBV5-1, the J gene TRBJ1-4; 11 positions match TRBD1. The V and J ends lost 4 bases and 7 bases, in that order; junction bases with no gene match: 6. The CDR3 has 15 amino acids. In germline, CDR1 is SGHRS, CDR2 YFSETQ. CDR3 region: CASSGQGAVGEKLFF. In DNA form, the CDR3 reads TGCGCCAGCAGCGGACAGGGGGCGGTTGGTGAAAAACTGTTTTTT. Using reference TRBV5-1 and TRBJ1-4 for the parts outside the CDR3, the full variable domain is KAGVTQTPRYLIKTRGQQVTLSCSPISGHRSVSWYQQTPGQGLQFLFEYFSETQRNKGNFPGRFSGRQFSNSRSEMNVSTLELGDSALYLCASSGQGAVGEKLFFGSGTQLSVL.

CDR3: CASSLVDGQSTDTQYF. CDR3 nucleotide sequence: TGTGCCAGCAGCTTAGTCGACGGACAGAGCACAGATACGCAGTATTTT. This rearrangement joins TRBV7-2 to TRBJ2-3; D perhaps matches TRBD1 (6 bases). The V gene lost 1 base and the J gene lost 0 bases, with 11 bases spanning the gap. CDR3 length equals 16 residues. In germline, CDR1 is SGHTA, CDR2 FQGNSA.

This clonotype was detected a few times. The CDR3 DNA reads TGTGCCAGCGCACTCCGGGGGGGGCTTGGGGCCAACGTCCTGACTTTC. Protein sequence: CASALRGGLGANVLTF. This sequence joins TRBV7-2 and TRBJ2-6; 8 nucleotides align to TRBD2. Trimming took 8 bases from V and 3 from J; bases not matched to a gene: 9. Germline V gives CDR1 SGHTA, CDR2 FQGNSA. This CDR3 region has 16 residues.

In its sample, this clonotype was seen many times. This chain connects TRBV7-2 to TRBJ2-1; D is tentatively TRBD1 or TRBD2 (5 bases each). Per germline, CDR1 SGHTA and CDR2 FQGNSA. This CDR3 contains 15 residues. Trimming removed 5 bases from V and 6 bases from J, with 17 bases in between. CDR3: CASSPGPGRGNEQFF. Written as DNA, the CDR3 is TGTGCCAGCAGCCCAGGGCCGGGACGGGGCAATGAGCAGTTCTTC.

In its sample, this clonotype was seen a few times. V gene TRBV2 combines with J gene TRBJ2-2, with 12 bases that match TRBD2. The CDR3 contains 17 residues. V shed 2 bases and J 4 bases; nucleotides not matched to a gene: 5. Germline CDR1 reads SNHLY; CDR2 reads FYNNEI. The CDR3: CASSEMPSGGATGELFF. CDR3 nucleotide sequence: TGTGCCAGCAGTGAAATGCCTAGCGGGGGGGCCACCGGGGAGCTGTTTTTT.

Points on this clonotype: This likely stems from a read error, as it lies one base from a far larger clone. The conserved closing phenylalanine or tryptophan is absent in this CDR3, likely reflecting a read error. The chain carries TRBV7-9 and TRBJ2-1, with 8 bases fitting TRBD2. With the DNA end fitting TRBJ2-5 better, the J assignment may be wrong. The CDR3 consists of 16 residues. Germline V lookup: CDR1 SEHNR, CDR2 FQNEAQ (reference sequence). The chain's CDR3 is CASSLVAGGWVETQYL. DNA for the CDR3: TGTGCCAGCAGCTTAGTGGCGGGGGGTTGGGTAGAGACCCAGTACCTC.